This TCR beta chain was captured in a study of blood T cells in healthy people across ages (dated by TCRdb to the mid-2010s). In the study overall: Template switching captured roughly one uniquely barcoded TCR beta cDNA molecule per two T cells in model experiments. The study measured age-related changes in TCR beta repertoire diversity using deep sequencing normalized with unique cDNA molecular identifiers. Donors were grouped into four age groups: young (average approximately 15 years), middle-aged (around 39), aged (around 56) and long-lived (approximately 78). To avoid experimental bias, donors of different ages were randomly spread across the sequencing lanes. Two additional independent replicas of 1 million unique cDNA reads from the same blood draw were analyzed for two donors (one aged 18 to 29 and one aged 80 or older).

This clonotype has more than one count but fewer than ten. It has no known antigen specificity. Per-base qualities were not stored, and no clone one base away is much larger. Between the V and J ends, shortened by 1 base and 9 bases respectively, the junction contains 10 bases. Inclusive of the bounding cysteine and phenylalanine, the CDR3 is 13 residues long. CDR3 DNA is the only sequence kept; it has 39 bases, read in frame from the first base. The paper's findings and limits, for the study overall: Estimates of total diversity from one million sequenced T cells were regarded as lower bounds and underestimates. Since profiling was done on bulk unsorted PBMCs, naive and antigen-experienced compartments could not be conclusively compared. Compared with the aged group, the long-lived group had more naive CD4+ T cells, fewer expanded clones and increased TCR diversity, a pattern suggesting age selection. Donor CMV infection status was unknown, potentially confounding age-related changes in expanded clonotypes. As age increased, observed TCR beta diversity per million T cells dropped in a roughly linear way, and a significant reduction was already evident by age 40. There was a strong correlation between observed TCR beta diversity and the percentage of naive T cells measured by flow cytometry.

Systemically healthy Caucasian individuals from Russia, over 30 in total and aged roughly 6 to 100 years, were included as donors. Each donor gave roughly 9.5 milliliters of peripheral blood, collected into EDTA-treated Vacutainer tubes. Ficoll-Paque density-gradient centrifugation was used to isolate PBMCs, with at least 6 million per sample. Trizol reagent was used to extract total RNA from the PBMCs, yielding at least 5 micrograms per sample. For every donor, an aliquot of PBMCs went through flow cytometry to measure the percentages of naive CD45RAhigh/CD27high T cells. Library preparation employed 5' RACE. Sequencer: Illumina HiSeq 2500. A second PCR of 7 to 11 cycles was performed with a sample-barcoded 5' primer and a J-beta primer mix. A template-switch 5' adaptor carrying 12 random nucleotides introduced a unique molecular identifier onto each TCR beta cDNA molecule. Each sample yielded at least 3 million CDR3-containing paired-end reads. First-strand cDNA was synthesized from all RNA with the Mint cDNA synthesis kit, primed by a TRBC-specific oligonucleotide. After uracil-DNA glycosylase treatment, a first 18-cycle PCR used universal primers M1SS and BC2_uni_R on all cDNA. The original methods were these. Normalization of each sample was performed by random selection of 1 million high-quality reads, each carrying a distinct molecular identifier. Reads with shared molecular identifiers were discarded instead of being binned into consensus sequences. MiTCR, run with a Q25 quality threshold and the strictest error-elimination algorithm, handled CDR3 identification, clonotype clustering and error correction. Lower-bound total TCR beta diversity was estimated with a nonparametric unseen species model using Euler transformation. Clones were called with MiXCR by TCRdb after fastp trimmed the public reads at Q25, and only in-frame beta chains were retained. Every entry covers one CDR3 protein and lists the most common genes and DNA from its rows. TCRdb's processing, not the authors', yielded these V and J calls. The sample has about 780,000 distinct CDR3 sequences on record, about 59% of them singletons. Around a quarter of the sample lies in the top ten.

The sequenced sample consisted of blood. The V gene is TRBV12-3 or TRBV12-4 and the J gene is TRBJ2-4; the D gene is perhaps TRBD1, from 6 matching bases. The sequence came from a man aged 30-40 years in good health. The encoded CDR3 is CASSLGTAGIQYF. The nucleotides are TGTGCCAGCAGTTTAGGGACAGCAGGCATTCAGTACTTC.